A selection of T cell receptor beta chains follows, all from one sample in a study of T cell responses to AZD1222 COVID-19 vaccine. Sequenced by immunoSEQ multiplex PCR; TCRdb stores in-frame clones only, minus some. The sample yields about 170,000 clones, about 90% seen once. Here the sequenced sample was peripheral blood, taken on day 0 of AZD1222 vaccination. The receptors here all came from an adult in good health. The CDR3 runs from the conserved cysteine through the conserved F or W. D genes are given only for firm matches. Not all rows give a size; the values are once, few, many and, for expanded clones, a class.

d_gene,abundance,j_gene,v_gene,CDR3aa,CDR3nt
.,.,TRBJ2-7,TRBV2,CASSSIRISYEQYF,TGTGCCAGCAGCTCAATCAGAATCTCCTACGAGCAGTACTTC
TRBD1,.,TRBJ2-5,TRBV3-1/TRBV3-2,CASSRTDRVQETQYF,TGTGCCAGCAGCCGAACGGACAGGGTGCAAGAGACCCAGTACTTC
.,few,TRBJ2-5,TRBV7-9,CASSPKRRLQETQYF,TGTGCCAGCAGCCCAAAGCGGAGGCTACAAGAGACCCAGTACTTC
TRBD1,.,TRBJ2-1,TRBV23-1,CASSQFKGAVIDEQFF,TGCGCCAGCAGTCAATTTAAGGGGGCGGTAATCGATGAGCAGTTCTTC
.,.,TRBJ1-6,TRBV18,CASSPDNLISPLHF,TGTGCCAGCTCACCAGACAATTTAATATCACCCCTCCACTTT
.,.,TRBJ1-2,TRBV19,CASSTRSGPGYGYTF,TGTGCCAGTAGTACCAGAAGTGGTCCCGGCTATGGCTACACCTTC
.,once,TRBJ2-2,TRBV11-3,CASRGSYTGELFF,TGTGCCAGCAGAGGCTCTTACACCGGGGAGCTGTTTTTT
TRBD1,.,TRBJ2-7,TRBV19,CASSMVGQGASYEQYF,TGTGCCAGTAGTATGGTCGGACAGGGGGCTTCCTACGAGCAGTACTTC
.,once,TRBJ2-1,TRBV30,CAWCEGIGANEQFF,TGTGCCTGGTGCGAGGGTATCGGGGCGAATGAGCAGTTCTTC
.,.,TRBJ1-1,TRBV6-5,CASSNRRGAEAFF,TGTGCCAGCAGTAACCGTAGGGGGGCTGAAGCTTTCTTT
TRBD1,.,TRBJ1-1,TRBV5-5,CASSLEGQVNTEAFF,TGTGCCAGCAGCTTAGAGGGACAGGTGAACACTGAAGCTTTCTTT
.,.,TRBJ2-5,TRBV5-8,CASSFRGGNQETQYF,TGTGCCAGCAGCTTCCGTGGGGGGAACCAAGAGACCCAGTACTTC
.,.,TRBJ1-2,TRBV6-5,CASSYSWDMGYTF,TGTGCCAGCAGTTACTCGTGGGATATGGGCTACACCTTC
.,.,TRBJ1-2,TRBV27,CASSLPGGDGYTF,TGTGCCAGCAGTTTACCGGGGGGCGATGGCTACACCTTC
.,.,TRBJ1-4,TRBV5-8,CASSLGVATNEKLFF,TGTGCCAGCAGCTTGGGAGTGGCAACTAATGAAAAACTGTTTTTT
.,.,TRBJ2-7,TRBV19,CASSTAGTGSSYEQYF,TGTGCCAGTAGTACCGCCGGAACAGGGAGCTCCTACGAGCAGTACTTC
.,.,TRBJ1-1,TRBV5-4,CASSLHGLMNTEAFF,TGTGCCAGCAGCTTGCACGGCCTCATGAACACTGAAGCTTTCTTT
.,.,TRBJ2-7,TRBV6-5,CASRSRSVESEQYF,TGTGCCAGCAGATCACGATCGGTCGAGTCCGAGCAGTACTTC
TRBD1,.,TRBJ1-1,TRBV28,CASKRVRGPGEHTEAFF,TGTGCCAGCAAGCGGGTGAGGGGGCCTGGTGAACACACTGAAGCTTTCTTT
.,.,TRBJ1-2,TRBV6-5,CASRPNQSGGYTF,TGTGCCAGCAGACCTAACCAATCGGGGGGCTACACCTTC
TRBD2,few,TRBJ2-1,TRBV10-2,CASSERTSGSNEQFF,TGCGCCAGCAGTGAGCGGACTAGCGGGAGTAATGAGCAGTTCTTC
TRBD1,.,TRBJ1-5,TRBV6-5,CASSYSTGGQPQHF,TGTGCCAGCAGTTACTCTACAGGGGGCCAGCCCCAGCATTTT
.,.,TRBJ1-6,TRBV9,CASSVGRRDNSPLHF,TGTGCCAGCAGCGTAGGTCGGAGGGATAATTCACCCCTCCACTTT
.,.,TRBJ1-1,TRBV6-4,CASSRGLNTEAFF,TGTGCCAGCAGTCGGGGCTTGAACACTGAAGCTTTCTTT
.,.,TRBJ1-2,TRBV6-2/TRBV6-3,CASSYPPGTSNYGYTF,TGTGCCAGCAGTTACCCACCGGGGACGTCAAACTATGGCTACACCTTC
TRBD1,.,TRBJ1-5,TRBV19,CASSTGTGRLQPQHF,TGTGCCAGTAGCACCGGGACAGGGAGGTTACAGCCCCAGCATTTT
TRBD1,.,TRBJ2-5,TRBV19,CASSPRTGRQETQYF,TGTGCCAGTAGTCCCCGGACAGGGCGACAAGAGACCCAGTACTTC
.,.,TRBJ2-5,TRBV7-9,CASSLRGGRIRETQYF,TGTGCCAGCAGCTTAAGGGGGGGAAGGATTCGAGAGACCCAGTACTTC
.,.,TRBJ1-4,TRBV12-3/TRBV12-4,CASTTTAGEKLFF,TGTGCCAGCACCACCACAGCGGGTGAAAAACTGTTTTTT
TRBD1,.,TRBJ1-1,TRBV6-5,CASSWTGRTEAFF,TGTGCCAGCAGCTGGACAGGGCGGACTGAAGCTTTCTTT
.,.,TRBJ1-5,TRBV24-1,CATSDNGRGNQPQHF,TGTGCCACCAGTGATAACGGACGGGGCAATCAGCCCCAGCATTTT
.,.,TRBJ1-2,TRBV6-1,CASSEEAPRGYTF,TGTGCCAGCAGTGAGGAGGCCCCTCGGGGCTACACCTTC
.,.,TRBJ2-7,TRBV7-9,CASSLTDPGKAYEQYF,TGTGCCAGCAGCTTAACGGACCCAGGAAAGGCCTACGAGCAGTACTTC
.,.,TRBJ1-6,TRBV19,CASKALDRPVLHF,TGTGCCAGTAAGGCCCTTGACAGGCCCGTCCTCCACTTT
.,.,TRBJ2-7,TRBV12-1,CASSKVWVGQEKTQRGEQYF,TGTGCCAGCAGCAAAGTGTGGGTAGGGCAGGAGAAGACCCAACGGGGGGAGCAGTACTTC
.,few,TRBJ2-7,TRBV28,CASSLTGPRGEQYF,TGTGCCAGCAGTTTAACGGGACCCCGTGGTGAGCAGTACTTC
TRBD1,once,TRBJ1-1,TRBV6-5,CATRQGFEAFF,TGTGCCACCAGACAGGGTTTCGAAGCTTTCTTT
.,.,TRBJ1-2,TRBV3-1/TRBV3-2,CASSRQAVGYTF,TGTGCCAGCAGTCGACAGGCGGTGGGCTACACCTTC
.,.,TRBJ2-7,TRBV5-1,CASSLYPGSSYEQYF,TGCGCCAGCAGCTTGTATCCGGGAAGCTCCTACGAGCAGTACTTC
.,.,TRBJ1-2,TRBV18,CASSPETDANYGYTF,TGTGCCAGCTCACCAGAAACAGACGCTAACTATGGCTACACCTTC
TRBD2,.,TRBJ2-1,TRBV20-1,CSASNGLAGGGEQFF,TGCAGTGCTAGTAATGGACTAGCGGGAGGGGGGGAGCAGTTCTTC
.,.,TRBJ1-1,TRBV12-3/TRBV12-4,CASSFAGYTEAFF,TGTGCCAGCAGTTTTGCAGGGTACACTGAAGCTTTCTTT
TRBD1,.,TRBJ1-1,TRBV7-3,CASSDWSLRQGKAFF,TGTGCCAGCAGCGATTGGTCCTTGAGACAGGGGAAAGCTTTCTTT
TRBD1,.,TRBJ1-6,TRBV23-1,CASSQIPPGGNSPLHF,TGCGCCAGCAGTCAGATCCCTCCAGGGGGTAATTCACCCCTCCACTTT
TRBD2,.,TRBJ2-1,TRBV11-3,CASSAAGLANEQFF,TGTGCCAGCAGCGCCGCGGGACTAGCGAATGAGCAGTTCTTC
.,.,TRBJ2-1,TRBV11-2,CASSFLLTGSSYNEQFF,TGTGCCAGCAGCTTTCTACTAACCGGGAGCTCCTACAATGAGCAGTTCTTC
TRBD1,.,TRBJ1-4,TRBV28,CASSRGGTGYEKLFF,TGTGCCAGCAGTCGCGGAGGGACAGGGTATGAAAAACTGTTTTTT
.,.,TRBJ2-7,TRBV19,CARTRGVSYEQYF,TGTGCCAGGACCCGCGGGGTGTCCTACGAGCAGTACTTC
TRBD2,.,TRBJ2-7,TRBV11-2,CASSLEGLAGASEQYF,TGTGCCAGCAGCTTAGAAGGACTAGCGGGAGCCTCCGAGCAGTACTTC
.,.,TRBJ1-1,TRBV10-3,CAISEAGTRGTEAFF,TGTGCCATCAGTGAGGCCGGGACTCGAGGCACTGAAGCTTTCTTT
.,.,TRBJ1-5,TRBV2,CASSEARGNQPQHF,TGTGCCAGCAGTGAAGCGCGGGGCAATCAGCCCCAGCATTTT
.,.,TRBJ1-3,TRBV30,CAWNPNGNTIYF,TGTGCCTGGAACCCAAATGGAAACACCATATATTTT
TRBD2,.,TRBJ2-2,TRBV19,CASSTHSGGPAGELFF,TGTGCCAGTAGTACCCATTCGGGAGGGCCCGCCGGGGAGCTGTTTTTT
.,.,TRBJ1-1,TRBV10-1,CASSAGSMNTEAFF,TGCGCCAGCAGTGCCGGCAGCATGAACACTGAAGCTTTCTTT
.,few,TRBJ2-7,TRBV13,CASSPRSHYEQYF,TGTGCCAGCAGCCCCCGGTCCCACTACGAGCAGTACTTC
.,.,TRBJ2-7,TRBV19,CASSALARDEQYF,TGTGCCAGTAGTGCACTAGCAAGGGACGAGCAGTACTTC
.,.,TRBJ1-4,TRBV5-1,CASSFGGDNEKLFF,TGCGCCAGCAGCTTCGGTGGAGATAATGAAAAACTGTTTTTT
TRBD1,.,TRBJ1-2,TRBV19,CASSLREGARIYGYTF,TGTGCCAGTAGTCTCCGGGAGGGGGCGCGAATCTATGGCTACACCTTC
TRBD1,.,TRBJ2-1,TRBV2,CASATGTASYNEQFF,TGTGCCAGCGCGACAGGGACGGCCTCCTACAATGAGCAGTTCTTC
TRBD1,.,TRBJ2-5,TRBV3-1/TRBV3-2,CASSDPDRGHETQYF,TGTGCCAGCAGCGACCCGGACAGGGGGCACGAGACCCAGTACTTC